What follows are 13 T cell receptor beta chains derived from one specimen sequenced in a study of shared clonotypes between healthy human individuals. Assay used: immunoSEQ multiplex PCR; TCRdb lists only in-frame clones, some missing. The sample yields some 660,000 clones, around 73% seen once. Input material: memory CD4+ T cells sorted from blood. Subset: CD45RA-negative fraction. Receptors were obtained from a woman aged 30 to 39 in good health.

The chain employs TRBV19 and TRBJ2-5; 13 nucleotides match TRBD2. The CDR3 runs 15 residues. Trimming at V came to 9 bases and at J to 4 bases, leaving 8 bases not matched to a gene. The V gene's germline CDR1 is LNHDA and CDR2 SQIVND (reference sequence). CDR3 in amino acids: CASQLAGGPSETQYF. CDR3 in DNA: TGTGCCAGCCAACTAGCGGGAGGGCCCTCAGAGACCCAGTACTTC.

Of note for this clone: The sample carries other DNA sequences with the same CDR3. The chain couples TRBV5-1 to TRBJ2-6, with D possibly being TRBD1 or TRBD2 (5 bases each). Deletions cut 1 base from V and 4 bases from J, with 9 bases between. This CDR3 has 15 residues. CDR1 SGHRS and CDR2 YFSETQ come from the germline V gene. In nucleotides, the CDR3 is TGCGCCAGCAGCTTGTCAGGGACCGGGGCCAACGTCCTGACTTTC. Its translation is CASSLSGTGANVLTF.

The V gene is TRBV18, the J gene TRBJ2-5; D perhaps matches TRBD2 (5 bases). Germline CDR1 is KGHSH and CDR2 is LQKENI. Trimming stripped 5 bases from V and 3 bases from J, with 19 bases between. This CDR3 has 16 residues. CDR3 nucleotide sequence: TGTGCCAGCTCAGATGGAGGCGGTACACCGAAAGAGACCCAGTACTTC. Translated: CASSDGGGTPKETQYF.

This clone was recorded a few times. The chain links TRBV7-2 to TRBJ2-1; D is unclear. The germline V and J ends were trimmed by 6 bases and 10 bases, with 22 bases remaining between them. This CDR3 is 15 amino acids long. Germline loops: CDR1 SGHTA, CDR2 FQGNSA. The CDR3: CASSPVALTETEQFF. The CDR3 DNA follows: TGTGCCAGCAGTCCAGTAGCACTAACCGAAACGGAGCAGTTCTTC.

V and J are TRBV29-1 and TRBJ1-2, with 7 nucleotides matching TRBD1. Germline lookup yields CDR1 SQVTM and CDR2 ANQGSEA. The J segment lost 5 bases and the V segment lost 7 bases, leaving 4 bases of the junction unmatched. The CDR3 is 11 residues long. CDR3 residues: CSGRQGYGYTF. Written as DNA, the CDR3 is TGCAGCGGTAGACAGGGATATGGCTACACCTTC.

The CDR3 reads CASSPGSATINEKLFF. The DNA for the CDR3 is TGTGCCAGCAGCCCGGGGTCGGCCACGATTAATGAAAAACTGTTTTTT. The V and J genes are TRBV7-2 and TRBJ1-4; D is undetermined. CDR1 SGHTA and CDR2 FQGNSA come from the germline V gene. The CDR3 contains 16 residues. Trimming shortened V by 5 bases and J by 4 bases, and 17 bases separated the two germline ends.

This clone was detected a few times. This chain uses TRBV7-2 with TRBJ1-1; the D is unclear. Germline V gene lookup returns CDR1 SGHTA and CDR2 FQGNSA. V lost 3 bases, J lost 10 bases, and 15 bases lay in between. The CDR3 is 13 residues long. The CDR3 bases are TGTGCCAGCAGCTTTGGTGAGGGTGGAGCAGCTTTCTTT. Amino acids: CASSFGEGGAAFF.

Only a few counts were recorded for this clone. Distinct nucleotide sequences in the sample also encode this CDR3. The V call is TRBV18, the J call TRBJ2-7; TRBD1 agrees at 7 bases. This CDR3 contains 13 residues. Germline V gene data show CDR1 as KGHSH and CDR2 as LQKENI. Unmatched junction bases numbered 0, after V lost 3 bases and J lost 1 base. The CDR3 region has the DNA TGTGCCAGCTCACCGGGACAGTCCTACGAGCAGTACTTC. This codes for CASSPGQSYEQYF.

This rearrangement joins TRBV14 to TRBJ1-6; no firm D call. Looked up from germline, CDR1 is SGHDN and CDR2 is FVKESK. Trimming stripped 0 bases from V and 8 bases from J, with 8 bases between. This CDR3 region has 14 residues. Here the CDR3 DNA reads TGTGCCAGCAGCCAAGAAGTTAGGGATTCACCCCTCCACTTT. Its translation is CASSQEVRDSPLHF.

V gene TRBV28 combines with J gene TRBJ1-3; the D is unclear. Deletions cut 1 base from V and 6 bases from J, with 7 bases between. CDR3 length equals 13 residues. The germline CDR1 and CDR2 sequences are MDHEN and SYDVKM. The CDR3 region is CASSLSQLNTIYF. DNA for the CDR3: TGTGCCAGCAGTTTATCTCAGTTAAACACCATATATTTT. The full variable domain, completed using reference TRBV28 and TRBJ1-3, is DVKVTQSSRYLVKRTGEKVFLECVQDMDHENMFWYRQDPGLGLRLIYFSYDVKMKEKGDIPEGYSVSREKKERFSLILESASTNQTSMYLCASSLSQLNTIYFGEGSWLTVV.

About this clone itself: The same CDR3 is also encoded by other DNA sequences in this sample. The chain has TRBV29-1 and TRBJ2-5; 10 positions match TRBD1. Trimming cost V 7 bases and J 4 bases; bases outside gene matches: 3. Germline loops: CDR1 SQVTM, CDR2 ANQGSEA. CDR3 length: 12 residues. As DNA, the CDR3 is TGCAGCGGGGACAGGGGCGGAGAGACCCAGTACTTC. This gives the protein CSGDRGGETQYF.

The chain employs TRBV28 and TRBJ1-2; D unresolved. Germline values: CDR1 MDHEN, CDR2 SYDVKM. The CDR3 length is 11 residues. V was clipped by 6 bases and J by 4 bases, with 6 bases between them. The DNA of the CDR3 is TGTGCCAGCAGATTAGGCTATGGCTACACCTTC. It yields the protein CASRLGYGYTF.

The CDR3 DNA reads TGTGCCAGCTCACCACTTGAGAATTTCAGAGGCGAACTGGCTTTCTTT. Translation: CASSPLENFRGELAFF. This sequence joins TRBV18 and TRBJ1-1; the D is unclear. CDR1 is KGHSH, CDR2 LQKENI, per germline. V was shortened by 1 base and J by 11 bases, with 23 bases between the two germline ends. The CDR3 is 16 residues long.